The sequence of this TCR beta chain was determined in a study of neurological immune-mediated disorders (dated by TCRdb to the late 2010s). Regarding the research as a whole: Among the roughly 34 multiple sclerosis patients, relapsing-remitting MS was present in some 31 and secondary progressive MS was present in 3. Using UMI-based sequencing, the study compared peripheral blood TCR-beta repertoires from patients with HTLV-I-associated myelopathy (HAM/TSP), patients with multiple sclerosis, and healthy controls. Longitudinal samples, technical triplicates and paired sorted CD4+ and CD8+ T-cell subsets, alongside PBMC samples, were included among the roughly 97 TCR-beta libraries. The cohort comprised about 70 subjects: about 15 HAM/TSP patients, 35 or so multiple sclerosis patients and around 20 healthy controls.

Unsorted PBMC libraries were generated from 2 million PBMCs stored in RNAlater at -80 °C until RNA extraction. The multiple sclerosis patients were enrolled in a US clinical protocol that evaluated disease progression with magnetic resonance imaging. Peripheral blood was subjected to Ficoll-Hypaque density gradient centrifugation to isolate PBMCs, which were then cryopreserved in liquid nitrogen. Of note for this clonotype: Its antigen target is currently unknown. No per-base quality is available; no much larger clone lies one base away.

The paper's findings and limits, for the study overall: No identical CDR3 amino acid sequences were found to be shared among expanded clones across subjects, suggesting that TCR-beta repertoires were private in all groups. TCR clonal expansion was greatest in HAM/TSP patients and smallest in MS patients, who ranked below even healthy controls. The MS cluster was not associated with any clinical or MRI features, and the authors stated that larger cohorts are needed. Repertoires from 18 of 34 MS patients were grouped by phylogenetic analysis into a cluster of related CDR3 sequences, suggesting a possible repertoire-level signature.

The CDR3 contains 16 residues, cysteine and phenylalanine counted. Only CDR3 DNA is held: 48 bases, read in frame from base 1. The germline ends are 18 bases apart after V is trimmed by 0 bases and J by 6 bases. Via the germline V gene (reference sequence), CDR1 is LNHNV and CDR2 YYDKDF. To synthesize cDNA, template-switch 5'RACE was performed with a primer carrying a 10-nucleotide random unique molecular identifier so that each TCR transcript was tagged. Over 180 million TCR-beta sequences, covering 15-18 subjects, were produced in each sequencing run. The RNeasy kit was used to extract total RNA. Using the KAPA Real-time Library Amplification kit, TCR-beta VDJ regions were amplified with primers for the TCR constant region and the 5'RACE anchor. A first PCR added sample indexes and Illumina adaptors, and a second PCR then raised library yield. After Ampure bead purification, the roughly 650 bp TCR product was size-selected on a 2% E-gel SizeSelection system. Before pooling, library quality was assessed on a Bioanalyzer, concentration was determined with Qubit, and library quantification was performed with the Kapa Library Quantification kit. An Illumina HiSeq 2500 was used to sequence the libraries paired-end at 2 x 150 bp. To increase sequence diversity, about 25-30% phiX was spiked into each library pool. Under the source paper's analysis protocol: Quality-filtered reads were processed with the UMI-based MiGEC pipeline, which removed over 80% of raw TCR sequences during error correction. IMGT germline references were used for aligning VDJ genes, and each clonotype was defined as a unique CDR3 amino acid sequence together with its V-J genes. Clonal expansion, Shannon diversity and CDR3 relatedness (CalcPairwiseDistances, ClusterSamples) were evaluated with VDJtools, and phylogenetic trees were built with CLCbio workbench. A clone was classed as expanded if it had 8 or more unique UMIs, a cutoff based on coefficient-of-variation modelling across technical triplicates. TCRdb reworked the public reads: Q25 trimming with fastp, MiXCR clone assembly, productive beta chains retained. Identical CDR3 protein sequences are pooled into one entry, listed with their most common genes and DNA. Here the V and J calls rest on TCRdb's processing, not on the authors' analysis. The sample data list 50,000 or so distinct CDR3 sequences, and about 3.7% of these were observed just once. The top ten clonotypes cover 6.5% of the sample.

What was sequenced was PBMCs. The rearrangement joined TRBV15 to TRBJ2-7; a tentative D call is TRBD1 (6 bases match). This clonotype originated in a man aged 55 to 70 with multiple sclerosis. The nucleotides read TGTGCCACCAGCAGAGATCTGGGGCAGGGGTTGGGCGAGCAGTACTTC. It translates to CATSRDLGQGLGEQYF.